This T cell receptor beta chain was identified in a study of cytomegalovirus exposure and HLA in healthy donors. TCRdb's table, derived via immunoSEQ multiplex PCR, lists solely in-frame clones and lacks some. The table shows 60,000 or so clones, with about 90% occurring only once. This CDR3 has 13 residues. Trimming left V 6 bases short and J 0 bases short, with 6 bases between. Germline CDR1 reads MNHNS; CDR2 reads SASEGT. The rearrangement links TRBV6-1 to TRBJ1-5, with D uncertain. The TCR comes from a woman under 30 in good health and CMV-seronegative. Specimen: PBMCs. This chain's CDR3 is CASRQNSNQPQHF. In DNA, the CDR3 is TGTGCCAGCAGACAGAATAGCAATCAGCCCCAGCATTTT.